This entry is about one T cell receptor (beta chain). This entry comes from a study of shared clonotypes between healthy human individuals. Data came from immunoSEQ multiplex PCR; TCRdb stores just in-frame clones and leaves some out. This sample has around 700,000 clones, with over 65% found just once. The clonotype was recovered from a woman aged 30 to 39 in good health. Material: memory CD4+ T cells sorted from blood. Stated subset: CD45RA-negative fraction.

CDR3: CASRAAGAGELFF. CDR3 in DNA: TGCGCCAGCAGGGCAGCGGGGGCCGGGGAGCTGTTTTTT. The chain recombines TRBV4-1 with TRBJ2-2; 8 bases match TRBD2. The CDR3 runs 13 residues. The J segment lost 6 bases and the V segment lost 6 bases, leaving 3 bases of the junction unmatched. Germline V gene data show CDR1 as MGHRA and CDR2 as YSYEKL.